This is a list of T cell receptor beta chains from one sample in a study of Ad26.COV2.S vaccination and SARS-CoV-2 variants. TCRdb keeps only in-frame clones here, not all; method: immunoSEQ multiplex PCR. The sample includes under 150,000 clones, just over 85% seen only once; the top ten take around 5%. The sequenced sample was peripheral blood, obtained after recovery from COVID-19. All receptors come from a human donor who had recovered from COVID-19. CDR3s include the opening cysteine and the closing phenylalanine or tryptophan. The order of the fields is D gene, V gene, clone size, J gene, CDR3 protein, CDR3 DNA. D genes are given only for firm matches. Size values are once, few and many counts, or a class for expanded clones, and some rows have none.

D gene: .
V gene: TRBV5-1
clone size: .
J gene: TRBJ2-5
CDR3 protein: CASSLASAVQETQYF
CDR3 DNA: TGCGCCAGCAGCTTGGCATCCGCAGTCCAAGAGACCCAGTACTTC

D gene: .
V gene: TRBV12-3/TRBV12-4
clone size: .
J gene: TRBJ2-7
CDR3 protein: CASSSAGSYEQYF
CDR3 DNA: TGTGCCAGCAGTTCCGCCGGCTCCTACGAGCAGTACTTC

D gene: .
V gene: TRBV6-2/TRBV6-3
clone size: once
J gene: TRBJ1-2
CDR3 protein: CASSYPNPDVNYGYTF
CDR3 DNA: TGTGCCAGCAGTTACCCAAACCCGGACGTGAACTATGGCTACACCTTC

D gene: .
V gene: TRBV7-2
clone size: .
J gene: TRBJ2-1
CDR3 protein: CASSPDGQWDEQFF
CDR3 DNA: TGTGCCAGCAGCCCAGACGGACAGTGGGATGAGCAGTTCTTC

D gene: .
V gene: TRBV7-9
clone size: .
J gene: TRBJ2-2
CDR3 protein: CASSSPRRGELFF
CDR3 DNA: TGTGCCAGCAGCTCACCCAGACGCGGGGAGCTGTTTTTT

D gene: .
V gene: TRBV2
clone size: .
J gene: TRBJ2-5
CDR3 protein: CASTPDRPETQYF
CDR3 DNA: TGTGCCAGCACCCCTGACAGACCAGAGACCCAGTACTTC

D gene: .
V gene: TRBV19
clone size: .
J gene: TRBJ1-1
CDR3 protein: CASSIMAGRGTEAFF
CDR3 DNA: TGTGCCAGTAGTATAATGGCGGGGAGGGGAACTGAAGCTTTCTTT

D gene: .
V gene: TRBV10-3
clone size: .
J gene: TRBJ2-4
CDR3 protein: CAISASDQNIQYF
CDR3 DNA: TGTGCCATCAGTGCTAGCGATCAAAACATTCAGTACTTC

D gene: TRBD1
V gene: TRBV7-9
clone size: .
J gene: TRBJ2-3
CDR3 protein: CASTLVGTDSTDTQYF
CDR3 DNA: TGTGCCAGCACCCTAGTGGGGACAGATAGCACAGATACGCAGTATTTT

D gene: .
V gene: TRBV29-1
clone size: .
J gene: TRBJ2-7
CDR3 protein: CSVNQGLSYEQYF
CDR3 DNA: TGCAGCGTTAATCAGGGGTTGTCCTACGAGCAGTACTTC

D gene: .
V gene: TRBV4-3
clone size: once
J gene: TRBJ2-7
CDR3 protein: CASSQEDTSSYEQYF
CDR3 DNA: TGCGCTAGCAGCCAAGAGGACACCTCCTCCTACGAGCAGTACTTC

D gene: .
V gene: TRBV5-8
clone size: .
J gene: TRBJ2-3
CDR3 protein: CASSAGGRHTDTQYF
CDR3 DNA: TGTGCCAGCAGCGCCGGGGGCAGACACACAGATACGCAGTATTTT

D gene: .
V gene: TRBV18
clone size: .
J gene: TRBJ2-6
CDR3 protein: CASSHRGLLSGANVLTF
CDR3 DNA: TGTGCCAGCTCACACCGTGGACTCCTCTCTGGGGCCAACGTCCTGACTTTC

D gene: .
V gene: TRBV28
clone size: .
J gene: TRBJ2-7
CDR3 protein: CASSLRGLGFGEQYF
CDR3 DNA: TGTGCCAGCAGTTTACGCGGCTTGGGGTTTGGGGAGCAGTACTTC

D gene: .
V gene: TRBV30
clone size: .
J gene: TRBJ1-4
CDR3 protein: CAWEFSGRGEKLFF
CDR3 DNA: TGTGCCTGGGAGTTCTCGGGACGAGGGGAAAAACTGTTTTTT

D gene: .
V gene: TRBV11-3
clone size: .
J gene: TRBJ2-3
CDR3 protein: CASSLVPRGTQYF
CDR3 DNA: TGTGCCAGCAGCTTAGTGCCGCGTGGGACGCAGTATTTT

D gene: TRBD1
V gene: TRBV29-1
clone size: .
J gene: TRBJ2-7
CDR3 protein: CSVEGDRETYEQYF
CDR3 DNA: TGCAGCGTTGAGGGGGACAGGGAAACCTACGAGCAGTACTTC